This T cell receptor (beta chain) was captured by sequencing in a study of T-cell memory formation after mild COVID-19. General study results and limits: Nothing confirmed that second-wave clones peaking on day 37 were specific for SARS-CoV-2. Clones contracting over day 15 to 85 were CD4/CD8 balanced, with later expanders leaning CD4+. CM and EM subsets held most contracting CD4+ clones; EMRA held CD8+ ones.

The CDR3 runs 14 residues. Germline CDR1 is SGHDT and CDR2 is YYEEEE. V gave up 5 bases and J gave up 2 bases; unmatched junction bases: 6. cDNA libraries for TCR alpha and TCR beta, carrying sample barcodes and UMIs, came from 5'RACE with constant-segment primers. Each CDR3 protein gets one entry after TCRdb re-called the 5' RACE reads with MiXCR. The sample has 350,000 to 500,000 distinct CDR3 sequences, roughly a quarter seen once. This clonotype was counted a few times. Antigen: not known. The rearrangement joins TRBV5-6 to TRBJ2-7; 8 bases map to TRBD2. This sequence originates from an adult woman who had mild COVID-19 (a few samples of this study predate the infection). Cell type and time point are not known. The specimen was PBMCs or a T cell subset sorted from them (not recorded which). As DNA, the CDR3 is TGTGCCAGCAGGGGTAGCGGGGCCCCCTACGAGCAGTACTTC. This sequence encodes CASRGSGAPYEQYF.